The clone carrying this T cell receptor (beta chain) occurred once. What it recognizes is unknown. The junction and the germline gene differ at one end; a read error may be behind it. cDNA libraries of TCR beta carried unique molecular identifiers. Each sample of roughly 0.9 to 11 million input T cells yielded 500,000 or so cDNA molecules, so each molecule approximated one T cell. Using its own MiXCR run on the PCR reads, TCRdb lists one record per CDR3 protein. The sample lists hundreds of thousands of distinct CDR3 sequences; roughly 50% were seen once. This sample was included in a study of post-analysis software for immune sequencing data. Study-wide background: Some patients lacked subtype; others had relapsing-remitting, secondary progressive or progressive-relapsing disease.

Points from the study as a whole: Controls showed significantly higher normalized Chao1 diversity than did multiple sclerosis patients. Under F measure analysis, samples from one preparation batch co-clustered strongly.

The receptor comes from a girl between 5 and 17 years old with multiple sclerosis. Sequencing was performed on blood.

The CDR3: CVSSYLAGGPDTQYF. CDR3 nucleotide sequence: TGTGTCAGCAGTTACCTAGCGGGGGGGCCAGATACGCAGTATTTT. The chain employs TRBV6-5 and TRBJ2-3, with 12 bases matching TRBD2. CDR1 and CDR2 from the germline V gene are MNHEY and SVGAGI. The CDR3 is 15 amino acids.